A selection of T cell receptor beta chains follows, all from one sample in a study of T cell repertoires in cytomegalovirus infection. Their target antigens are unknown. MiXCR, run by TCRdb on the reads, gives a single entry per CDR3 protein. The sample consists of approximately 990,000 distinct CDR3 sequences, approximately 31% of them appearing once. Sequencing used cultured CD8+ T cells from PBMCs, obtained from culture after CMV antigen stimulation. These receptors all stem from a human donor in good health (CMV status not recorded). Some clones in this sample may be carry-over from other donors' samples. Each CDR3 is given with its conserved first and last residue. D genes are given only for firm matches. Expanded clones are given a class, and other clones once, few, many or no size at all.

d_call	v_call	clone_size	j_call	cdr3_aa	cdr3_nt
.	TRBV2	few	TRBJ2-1	CASSGVGSNEQFF	TGTGCCAGCAGTGGGGTGGGGAGCAATGAGCAGTTCTTC
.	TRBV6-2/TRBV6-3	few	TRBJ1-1	CASRQEGEDTEAFF	TGTGCCAGCAGACAGGAGGGGGAGGACACTGAAGCTTTCTTT
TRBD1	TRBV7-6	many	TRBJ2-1	CASSLWTGTGSSVGEQFF	TGTGCCAGCAGCCTATGGACCGGGACAGGGTCTTCGGTTGGTGAGCAGTTCTTC
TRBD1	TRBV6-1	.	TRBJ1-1	CASSEAGTVAAFF	TGTGCCAGCAGTGAAGCCGGGACAGTTGCTGCTTTCTTT
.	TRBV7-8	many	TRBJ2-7	CASSATESF	TGTGCCAGCAGCGCAACAGAAAGCTTC
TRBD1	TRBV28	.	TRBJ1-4	CASSPRTGINEKLFF	TGTGCCAGCAGTCCCCGGACAGGGATAAATGAAAAACTGTTTTTT
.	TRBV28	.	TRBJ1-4	CASSPPQTVKQKLFF	TGTGCCAGCAGTCCGCCGCAGACGGTGAAGCAAAAACTGTTTTTT
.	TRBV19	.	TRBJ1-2	CASSLFEFGYTF	TGTGCCAGTTCCCTTTTCGAGTTCGGCTACACCTTC
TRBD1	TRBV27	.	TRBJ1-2	CASSLIQGSGYTF	TGTGCCAGCAGTTTAATACAGGGGTCTGGCTACACCTTC
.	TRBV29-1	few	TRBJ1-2	CSVEGRNYGYTF	TGCAGCGTTGAAGGCAGGAACTATGGCTACACCTTC
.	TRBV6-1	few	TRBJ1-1	CASSDAGVFEAFF	TGTGCCAGCAGCGACGCAGGGGTATTTGAAGCTTTCTTT
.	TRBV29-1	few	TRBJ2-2	CSVFTGELFF	TGCAGCGTCTTCACCGGGGAGCTGTTTTTT
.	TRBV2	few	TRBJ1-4	CASSETLATNEKLFF	TGTGCCAGCAGTGAGACACTCGCAACTAATGAAAAACTGTTTTTT
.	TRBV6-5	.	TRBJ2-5	CASSYSLRLETQYF	TGTGCCAGCAGTTACTCGCTCCGGCTGGAGACCCAGTACTTC
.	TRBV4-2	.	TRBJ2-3	CASSQDITDGDTQYF	TGTGCCAGCAGCCAAGATATAACAGACGGAGATACGCAGTATTTT
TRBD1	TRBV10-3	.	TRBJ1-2	CAISGAGGGYTF	TGTGCCATCAGTGGGGCAGGGGGAGGCTACACCTTC
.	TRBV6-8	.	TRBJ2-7	CASSYSMNEQYF	TGTGCCAGCAGTTACTCAATGAACGAGCAGTACTTC
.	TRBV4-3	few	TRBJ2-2	CASSQDRDGVGELFF	TGCGCCAGCAGCCAAGATCGGGATGGGGTTGGGGAGCTGTTTTTT
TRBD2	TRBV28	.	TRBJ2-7	CASRPAGGGEYEQYF	TGTGCCAGCAGACCTGCGGGGGGTGGGGAGTACGAGCAGTACTTC
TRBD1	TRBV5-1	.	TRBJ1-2	CASFYSPGGGYTF	TGCGCCAGCTTTTATTCGCCAGGGGGTGGCTACACCTTC
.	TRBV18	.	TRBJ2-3	CASSPPWGSSDTQYF	TGTGCCAGCTCACCACCGTGGGGGAGTTCAGATACGCAGTATTTT
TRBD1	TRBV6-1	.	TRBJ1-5	CASSEEWDSYQPQHF	TGTGCCAGCAGTGAAGAGTGGGACAGTTATCAGCCCCAGCATTTT
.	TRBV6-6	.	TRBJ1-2	CASRTEGMAYGYTF	TGTGCCAGCCGAACTGAAGGGATGGCGTATGGCTACACCTTC
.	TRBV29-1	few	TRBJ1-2	CSVADKYGYTF	TGCAGCGTCGCCGACAAGTATGGCTACACCTTC
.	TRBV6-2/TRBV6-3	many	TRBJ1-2	CASSYDRPSPRPNYGYTF	TGTGCCAGCAGTTACGATCGACCCTCTCCTCGGCCCAACTATGGCTACACCTTC
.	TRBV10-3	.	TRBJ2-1	CAIEGDVSNEQFF	TGTGCCATCGAGGGGGACGTCTCGAATGAGCAGTTCTTC
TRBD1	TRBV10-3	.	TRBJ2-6	CAISTGVDSGANVLTF	TGTGCCATCAGCACAGGGGTTGACTCTGGGGCCAACGTCCTGACTTTC
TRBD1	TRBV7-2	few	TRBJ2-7	CATERGQGSYEQYF	TGTGCCACCGAAAGGGGGCAGGGCTCCTACGAGCAGTACTTC